This TCR beta chain was captured in a study of blood T cell repertoires in COVID-19. About the study: Material from acute and convalescent COVID-19 was sourced from the United States, Italy and Spain. The cDNA or gDNA used as material had been derived from T cells, B-cell-depleted T cells, or PBMCs.

CDR3 length: 13 residues. CDR1 is MNHEY, CDR2 SVGEGT, per germline. The V gene lost 2 bases and the J gene lost 3 bases, with 8 bases spanning the gap. This clone was seen a handful of times. The authors' processing: From reference gene primer amplification, estimates of nucleated cell counts were derived. Assay: immunoSEQ multiplex PCR; the TCRdb copy retains only in-frame clones and omits some. That table furnishes V, J and clone size, whereas the DNA furnished D and trimming. The table lists approximately 190,000 clones, around nine tenths of them singletons, with around 2.3% in the top ten. The rearrangement uses TRBV6-2 or TRBV6-3 and TRBJ2-7; a weak D match, TRBD1 (6 bases). The origin of this receptor is a man between 65 and 80 years old with active or convalescent COVID-19. The sequenced sample was peripheral blood. The CDR3 coding sequence is TGTGCCAGCAGTTACCGGGACAACTACGAGCAGTACTTC. Encoded protein: CASSYRDNYEQYF.